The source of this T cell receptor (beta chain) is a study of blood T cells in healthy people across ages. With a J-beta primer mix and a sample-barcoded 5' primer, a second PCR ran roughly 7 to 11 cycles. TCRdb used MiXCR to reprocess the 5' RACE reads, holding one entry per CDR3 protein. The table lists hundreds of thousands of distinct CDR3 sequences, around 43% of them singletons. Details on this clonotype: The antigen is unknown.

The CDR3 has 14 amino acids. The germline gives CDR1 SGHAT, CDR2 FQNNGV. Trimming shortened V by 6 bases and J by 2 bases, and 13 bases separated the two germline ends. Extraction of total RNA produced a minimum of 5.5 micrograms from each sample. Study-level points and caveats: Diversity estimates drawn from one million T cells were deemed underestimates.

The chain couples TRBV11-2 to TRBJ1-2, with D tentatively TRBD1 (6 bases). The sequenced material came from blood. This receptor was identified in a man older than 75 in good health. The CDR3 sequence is CASRDTGTNYGYTF. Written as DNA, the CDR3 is TGTGCCAGCAGGGATACAGGGACCAACTATGGCTACACCTTC.